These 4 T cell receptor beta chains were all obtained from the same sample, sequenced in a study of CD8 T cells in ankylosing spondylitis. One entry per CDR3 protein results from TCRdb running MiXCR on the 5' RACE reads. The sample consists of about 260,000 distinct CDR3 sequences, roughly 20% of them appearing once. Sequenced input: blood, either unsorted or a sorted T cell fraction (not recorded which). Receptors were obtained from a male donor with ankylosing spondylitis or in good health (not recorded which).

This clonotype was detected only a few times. Here the CDR3 reads CSVPWPGTYNEQFF. CDR3 sequence (DNA): TGCAGCGTTCCTTGGCCAGGGACTTACAATGAGCAGTTCTTC. The chain combines TRBV29-1 with TRBJ2-1; D is perhaps TRBD2 (6 bases). In germline, CDR1 is SQVTM, CDR2 ANQGSEA. V was trimmed by 5 bases and J by 4 bases, leaving 15 bases between them. The CDR3 length is 14 residues.

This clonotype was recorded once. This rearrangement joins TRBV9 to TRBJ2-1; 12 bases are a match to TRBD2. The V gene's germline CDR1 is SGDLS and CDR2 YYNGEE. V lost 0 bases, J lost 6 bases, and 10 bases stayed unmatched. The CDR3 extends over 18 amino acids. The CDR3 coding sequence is TGTGCCAGCAGCGTAGTATCTAGCGGGGGGGCCTTGGGCAATGAGCAGTTCTTC. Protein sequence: CASSVVSSGGALGNEQFF.

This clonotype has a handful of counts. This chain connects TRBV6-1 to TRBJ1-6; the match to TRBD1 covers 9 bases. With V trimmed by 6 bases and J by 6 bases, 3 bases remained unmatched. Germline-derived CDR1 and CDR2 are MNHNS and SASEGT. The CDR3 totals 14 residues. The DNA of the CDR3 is TGTGCCAGCAGCCCGGGACAGGGTAATTCACCCCTCCACTTT. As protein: CASSPGQGNSPLHF.

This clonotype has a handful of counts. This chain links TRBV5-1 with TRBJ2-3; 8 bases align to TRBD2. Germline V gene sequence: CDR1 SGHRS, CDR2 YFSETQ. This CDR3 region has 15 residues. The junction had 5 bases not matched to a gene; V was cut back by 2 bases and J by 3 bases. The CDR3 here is CASSFSGAQTDTQYF. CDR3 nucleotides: TGCGCCAGCAGCTTTAGCGGGGCTCAGACAGATACGCAGTATTTT.